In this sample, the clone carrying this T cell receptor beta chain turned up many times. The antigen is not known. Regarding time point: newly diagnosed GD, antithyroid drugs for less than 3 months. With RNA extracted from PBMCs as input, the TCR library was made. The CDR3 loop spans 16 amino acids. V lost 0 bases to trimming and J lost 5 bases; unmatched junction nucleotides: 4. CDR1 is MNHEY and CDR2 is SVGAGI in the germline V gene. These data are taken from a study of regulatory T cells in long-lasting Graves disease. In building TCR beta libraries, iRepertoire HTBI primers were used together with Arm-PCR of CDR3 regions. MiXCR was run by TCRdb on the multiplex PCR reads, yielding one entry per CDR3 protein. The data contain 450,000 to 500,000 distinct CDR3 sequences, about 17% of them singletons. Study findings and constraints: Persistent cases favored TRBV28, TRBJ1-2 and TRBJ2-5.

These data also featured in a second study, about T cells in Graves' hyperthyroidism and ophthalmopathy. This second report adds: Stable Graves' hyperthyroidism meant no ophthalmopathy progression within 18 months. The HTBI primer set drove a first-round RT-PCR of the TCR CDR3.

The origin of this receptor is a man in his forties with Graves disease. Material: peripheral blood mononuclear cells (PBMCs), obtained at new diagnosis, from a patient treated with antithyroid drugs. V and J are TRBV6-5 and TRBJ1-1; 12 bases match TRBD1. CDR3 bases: TGTGCCAGCAGTTACTCCGGGACAGGGGGCGCGACTGAAGCTTTCTTT. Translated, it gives CASSYSGTGGATEAFF.